This TCR beta chain emerged from a study of blood T cells in healthy people across ages. Whole-study results and caveats: Nothing was known about donor CMV status, and this possibly confounded expanded clonotype changes. Strong correlation was found linking TCR beta diversity to naive T cell percentage.

On this clonotype itself: Its matching antigen is unknown.

Alongside a J-beta primer mix, a sample-barcoded 5' primer served in a second PCR lasting roughly 7 to 11 cycles. TCRdb re-derived calls from the 5' RACE reads in MiXCR, one entry per CDR3 protein. The sample includes over 1,500,000 distinct CDR3 sequences, roughly two fifths of them seen just once. V lost 0 bases and J lost 6, with 16 bases in between. The germline V gene has CDR1 SGHRS and CDR2 YFSETQ. The CDR3 loop spans 16 amino acids. The sample taken for sequencing was blood. The source of this sequence is a human donor in good health. The chain is built from TRBV5-1 and TRBJ2-4; tentatively, D is TRBD1 (5 bases). CDR3 amino acids: CASSLDPARRGNIQYF. As DNA, the CDR3 is TGCGCCAGCAGCTTGGACCCCGCGAGAAGGGGAAACATTCAGTACTTC.